The 28 T cell receptor beta chains listed next were all sequenced from one sample in a study of T cell responses to AZD1222 COVID-19 vaccine. Sequencing used immunoSEQ multiplex PCR; TCRdb keeps in-frame clones, though not all of them. The sample records 150,000 to 200,000 clones, more than 75% being singletons. Sequences were derived from peripheral blood, sampled 28 days after the second AZD1222 dose. All receptors derive from an adult who received the AZD1222 COVID-19 vaccine.

This clone has a single count. The chain uses TRBV2 and TRBJ2-5; TRBD2 agrees at 15 bases. The CDR3 spans 16 residues. V shed 3 bases, J shed 2 bases, and the junction held 1 base outside the gene matches. Germline V gene lookup returns CDR1 SNHLY and CDR2 FYNNEI. DNA for the CDR3: TGTGCCAGCAGTGAGGGACTAGCGGGAGGACAAGAGACCCAGTACTTC. It encodes CASSEGLAGGQETQYF.

The chain employs TRBV9 and TRBJ2-7; TRBD2 is a possible D gene (6 bases). This CDR3 is 14 amino acids long. Germline CDR1 is SGDLS and CDR2 is YYNGEE. Trimming removed 4 bases at V and 6 bases at J, with 17 bases between. The CDR3 region has the DNA TGTGCCAGCAGCCCGCGACTGACTAGTGCCGAGCAGTACTTC. Amino acids: CASSPRLTSAEQYF.

This chain connects TRBV25-1 to TRBJ1-2; 7 nucleotides line up with TRBD1. Germline lookup yields CDR1 MGHDK and CDR2 SYGVNS. The ends lost 4 bases at V and 2 bases at J; junction bases unmatched: 1. The CDR3 extends over 13 amino acids. The CDR3: CASSAQGNYGYTF. In DNA, the CDR3 is TGTGCCAGCAGTGCACAGGGGAACTATGGCTACACCTTC.

V usage is TRBV6-2 or TRBV6-3 and J usage is TRBJ2-7; D is possibly TRBD1 (7 bases). The V end was cut by 2 bases, the J end by 5 bases, with 13 bases between. This CDR3 contains 14 residues. Germline CDR1 reads MNHEY; CDR2 reads SVGEGT. CDR3 DNA sequence: TGTGCCAGCAGTTACGGCAGGGGGAGGAACGAGCAGTACTTC. Encoded protein: CASSYGRGRNEQYF.

In nucleotides, the CDR3 is TGCGCCAGTGCCCGGGACAGGGGGCCGGGCGGGGAGCTGTTTTTT. Its translation is CASARDRGPGGELFF. The genes are TRBV5-1 and TRBJ2-2, with 12 bases lining up with TRBD1. In germline, CDR1 is SGHRS, CDR2 YFSETQ. The CDR3 spans 15 residues. The J segment lost 7 bases and the V segment lost 8 bases, leaving 9 bases of the junction unmatched.

This chain uses TRBV5-1 with TRBJ1-3, with D perhaps matching TRBD1 (5 bases). Trimming stripped 2 bases from V and 3 bases from J, with 12 bases between. Germline-derived CDR1 and CDR2 are SGHRS and YFSETQ. The CDR3 is made up of 15 amino acids. In DNA, the CDR3 is TGCGCCAGCAGCTTATCACAGGCAAATGGAAACACCATATATTTT. This gives the protein CASSLSQANGNTIYF.

The chain joins TRBV5-1 to TRBJ2-3; 9 positions agree with TRBD1. Germline V gene sequence: CDR1 SGHRS, CDR2 YFSETQ. The CDR3 contains 15 residues. V lost 5 bases and J lost 3; bases outside the gene matches: 7. The CDR3 nucleotides read TGCGCCAGCAGTTTAAGGACAGGGGAGACAGATACGCAGTATTTT. Its translation: CASSLRTGETDTQYF.

The chain links TRBV7-3 to TRBJ1-6, with D perhaps matching TRBD1 (5 bases). This CDR3 is built from 13 residues. Trimming removed 5 bases from V and 6 bases from J, with 8 bases in between. Germline lookup yields CDR1 SGHTA and CDR2 FQGTGA. The CDR3 spells CASSRGVNSPLHF. As DNA, the CDR3 is TGTGCCAGCAGCCGGGGGGTTAATTCACCCCTCCACTTT.

In nucleotides, the CDR3 is TGCGCCAGCAGCCACAGCGGGCCCCTCTACGAGCAGTACTTC. It codes for CASSHSGPLYEQYF. The chain has TRBV5-1 and TRBJ2-7; the D gene is possibly TRBD2 (6 bases). CDR1 and CDR2 from the germline V gene are SGHRS and YFSETQ. The V gene lost 4 bases and the J gene lost 3 bases, with 14 bases spanning the gap. The CDR3 consists of 14 residues. The variable domain in full, completed from reference TRBV5-1 and TRBJ2-7, reads KAGVTQTPRYLIKTRGQQVTLSCSPISGHRSVSWYQQTPGQGLQFLFEYFSETQRNKGNFPGRFSGRQFSNSRSEMNVSTLELGDSALYLCASSHSGPLYEQYFGPGTRLTVT.

The CDR3 DNA follows: TGTGCCAGCAACACAGGGGGAGGGACCGGGGAGCTGTTTTTT. This codes for CASNTGGGTGELFF. This chain joins TRBV9 and TRBJ2-2; tentative D call: TRBD1 (8 bases). Germline values: CDR1 SGDLS, CDR2 YYNGEE. The CDR3 has 14 amino acids. Trimming removed 6 bases at V and 5 bases at J, with 14 bases between.

This clone was observed a single time. This sequence joins TRBV30 and TRBJ2-2; unclear D gene. V was clipped by 0 bases and J by 5 bases, with 10 bases between them. CDR3 length: 14 amino acids. CDR1 is GTSNPN and CDR2 is SVGIG in the germline V gene (reference sequence). CDR3 DNA: TGTGCCTGGAGTGTGCTCACTGGTACCGGGGAGCTGTTTTTT. Translation: CAWSVLTGTGELFF. Looking up the rest from reference TRBV30 and TRBJ2-2 gives the full variable domain: SQTIHQWPATLVQPVGSPLSLECTVEGTSNPNLYWYRQAAGRGLQLLFYSVGIGQISSEVPQNLSASRPQDRQFILSSKKLLLSDSGFYLCAWSVLTGTGELFFGEGSRLTVL.

This chain uses TRBV19 with TRBJ1-2; D call uncertain. Trimming shortened V by 8 bases and J by 4 bases, and 11 bases separated the two germline ends. The length of the CDR3 is 12 residues. Germline CDR1 reads LNHDA; CDR2 reads SQIVND (reference sequence). CDR3 nucleotide sequence: TGTGCCAGTCGGCCAGCCGCCTATGGCTACACCTTC. It translates to CASRPAAYGYTF.

The rearrangement uses TRBV2 and TRBJ1-1, with 11 bases matching TRBD1. Germline CDR1 reads SNHLY; CDR2 reads FYNNEI. The CDR3 runs to 17 residues. J lost 0 bases, V lost 4 bases, and 7 bases had no gene match. The CDR3 bases are TGTGCCAGCAGTGTAGGCCGGACAGGGGGCCTGAACACTGAAGCTTTCTTT. This translates into CASSVGRTGGLNTEAFF.

The chain carries TRBV7-2 and TRBJ1-5, with TRBD1 identical over 7 bases. CDR3 length: 15 amino acids. With V trimmed by 0 bases and J by 1 base, 0 bases remained unmatched. CDR1 and CDR2 (germline): SGHTA, FQGNSA. The CDR3 DNA is TGTGCCAGCAGCTTAGCGGGACAGAGCAATCAGCCCCAGCATTTT. Its protein product is CASSLAGQSNQPQHF.

The rearrangement uses TRBV6-5 and TRBJ2-3; D uncertain. This CDR3 region has 13 residues. Germline-derived CDR1 and CDR2 are MNHEY and SVGAGI. Trimming took 0 bases from V and 6 from J, leaving 7 bases between them. The CDR3 protein is CASSYSSPDTQYF. CDR3 coding DNA: TGTGCCAGCAGTTACTCATCCCCCGATACGCAGTATTTT.

This clone was counted a single time. The CDR3 DNA follows: TGTGCCAGCAGTTCACGTAGAGGCAATCAGCCCCAGCATTTT. Amino acids: CASSSRRGNQPQHF. V usage is TRBV6-2 or TRBV6-3 and J usage is TRBJ1-5; no firm D call. Per germline, CDR1 MNHEY and CDR2 SVGEGT. CDR3 length: 14 amino acids. V was shortened by 4 bases and J by 2 bases, with 9 bases between the two germline ends.

The rearrangement joins TRBV9 to TRBJ1-6; a weak D match, TRBD1 (5 bases). Looked up from germline, CDR1 is SGDLS and CDR2 is YYNGEE. V shed 0 bases and J shed 7 bases, with 11 bases lying between them. This CDR3 has 15 residues. The CDR3 bases are TGTGCCAGCAGCGTAGCGGAACAGGCCAATTCACCCCTCCACTTT. This translates into CASSVAEQANSPLHF.

The chain carries TRBV18 and TRBJ2-4; 11 bases are a match to TRBD2. The CDR3 extends over 18 amino acids. V trimming: 1 base; J trimming: 7 bases; junction bases outside the gene matches: 12. Germline CDR1 reads KGHSH; CDR2 reads LQKENI. This CDR3 is CASSPRGLAGGIGNIQYF. In DNA, the CDR3 is TGTGCCAGCTCACCACGGGGTCTAGCGGGAGGAATCGGGAACATTCAGTACTTC. The variable domain in full, completed from reference TRBV18 and TRBJ2-4, reads NAGVMQNPRHLVRRRGQEARLRCSPMKGHSHVYWYRQLPEEGLKFMVYLQKENIIDESGMPKERFSAEFPKEGPSILRIQQVVRGDSAAYFCASSPRGLAGGIGNIQYFGAGTRLSVL.

V and J are TRBV3-1 (or the pseudogene TRBV3-2) and TRBJ1-1; a weak D match, TRBD1 (5 bases). V lost 4 bases and J 3 bases, leaving 12 bases between the germline ends. The CDR3 loop spans 14 amino acids. In germline, CDR1 is LGHDT, CDR2 YNNKEL (reference sequence). The CDR3 loop reads CASSPIGGDTEAFF. CDR3 bases: TGTGCCAGCAGCCCTATCGGGGGGGACACTGAAGCTTTCTTT.

The rearrangement joins TRBV28 to TRBJ1-2; D is unclear. Trimming took 3 bases from V and 5 from J, leaving 13 bases between them. The CDR3 loop spans 14 amino acids. Per the germline V gene, CDR1 is MDHEN and CDR2 is SYDVKM. CDR3 protein: CASSFLQRDYGYTF. The CDR3 DNA follows: TGTGCCAGCAGTTTCTTACAGCGAGATTATGGCTACACCTTC.

This clone was picked up a small number of times. V is TRBV25-1 and J is TRBJ2-7; TRBD1 matches at 7 bases. The J segment lost 1 base and the V segment lost 6 bases, leaving 0 bases of the junction unmatched. This CDR3 is 12 amino acids long. Germline V CDR1 and CDR2: MGHDK, SYGVNS. CDR3 in DNA: TGTGCCAGCAGGGGACAGTCCTACGAGCAGTACTTC. Amino acids: CASRGQSYEQYF.

This chain connects TRBV9 to TRBJ1-6; D uncertain. V dropped 0 bases and J dropped 5 bases, with 6 bases sitting between them. CDR3 length: 14 amino acids. Germline V gene data show CDR1 as SGDLS and CDR2 as YYNGEE. The CDR3: CASSVEVDNSPLHF. The CDR3 coding sequence is TGTGCCAGCAGCGTAGAGGTCGATAATTCACCCCTCCACTTT.

This clone has only a few counts. This sequence joins TRBV7-2 and TRBJ2-7, with TRBD2 matching 9 bases. The V gene end was trimmed by 5 bases and the J gene end by 3 bases; junction bases not matched to a gene: 8. CDR1 is SGHTA, CDR2 FQGNSA, per germline. This CDR3 region has 15 residues. The chain's CDR3 is CASSAGTSSLYEQYF. CDR3 DNA sequence: TGTGCCAGCAGCGCCGGGACTAGCAGCCTCTACGAGCAGTACTTC.

The CDR3 loop reads CASSLDGGNQPQHF. The CDR3 coding sequence is TGCGCCAGCAGCTTGGACGGGGGCAATCAGCCCCAGCATTTT. The chain combines TRBV5-1 with TRBJ1-5; D remains ambiguous. This CDR3 is built from 14 residues. V dropped 0 bases and J dropped 2 bases, with 6 bases sitting between them. Per the germline V gene, CDR1 is SGHRS and CDR2 is YFSETQ.

This chain joins TRBV5-6 and TRBJ1-1; D remains ambiguous. V lost 4 bases, J lost 3 bases, and 13 bases lay in between. Germline lookup yields CDR1 SGHDT and CDR2 YYEEEE. The CDR3 has 14 residues. The CDR3 region is CASSPEERYTEAFF. The CDR3 region has the DNA TGTGCCAGCAGCCCGGAAGAGCGGTACACTGAAGCTTTCTTT.

V is TRBV5-1 and J is TRBJ2-2, with TRBD1 identical over 9 bases. There are 17 residues in the CDR3. Looked up from germline, CDR1 is SGHRS and CDR2 is YFSETQ. V was pared by 2 bases and J by 4 bases, with 9 bases of the junction left unmatched. CDR3 coding DNA: TGCGCCAGCAGCTTTTACGGGACAGGGTTGGGCACCGGGGAGCTGTTTTTT. Protein sequence: CASSFYGTGLGTGELFF.

V and J are TRBV14 and TRBJ2-1; possible D gene TRBD1, 5 bases. The germline V gene encodes CDR1 SGHDN and CDR2 FVKESK. V was shortened by 1 base and J by 10 bases, with 8 bases between the two germline ends. The CDR3 totals 12 residues. The CDR3: CASSQGRTEQFF. The CDR3 coding sequence is TGTGCCAGCAGCCAAGGACGGACAGAGCAGTTCTTC. Full variable domain (remainder filled in from reference TRBV14 and TRBJ2-1): EAGVTQFPSHSVIEKGQTVTLRCDPISGHDNLYWYRRVMGKEIKFLLHFVKESKQDESGMPNNRFLAERTGGTYSTLKVQPAELEDSGVYFCASSQGRTEQFFGPGTRLTVL.

The J gene is TRBJ1-1, the V gene TRBV19; D might be TRBD1 (6 bases). The CDR3 is 16 residues long. CDR1 is LNHDA, CDR2 SQIVND, per germline (reference sequence). Trimming removed 4 bases from V and 3 bases from J, with 18 bases in between. In DNA, the CDR3 is TGTGCCAGTAGTACGACCCAGGGGTGGGCCGACACTGAAGCTTTCTTT. Protein product: CASSTTQGWADTEAFF.